This paragraph reports one TCR beta chain. One end of the junction does not line up with germline, which may come from a read error. The second PCR ran about 6 to 12 cycles with a sample-barcoded 5' primer and J-beta primers. TCRdb re-called the 5' RACE reads through MiXCR, storing one row per CDR3 protein. The table lists hundreds of thousands of distinct CDR3 sequences, 20% to 30% of them singletons, with around 3% in the top ten. Germline CDR1 LGHNT, CDR2 FRNRAP. This CDR3 comprises 12 residues. The record originates from a study of blood T cells in healthy people across ages. The study drew donors from healthy Caucasian individuals in Russia aged about 6 to 90. These same records also appear under a second study, on T cells of mothers and their children.

The sample consisted of blood. This clonotype was sampled from a boy aged 5-17 years in good health. V usage is TRBV12-5 and J usage is TRBJ2-1; D tentatively reads TRBD1 or TRBD2 (5 bases each). The CDR3 DNA follows: TGTGCTAGTGTTCTGGGACGTGATGAGCAGTCCTTC. Its translation: CASVLGRDEQSF.